The 3 T cell receptor beta chains in this list originate from one sample, sequenced in a study of blood T cell repertoires in COVID-19. The protocol was immunoSEQ multiplex PCR, while the TCRdb copy is restricted to in-frame clones and leaves out a portion. The sample yields hundreds of thousands of clones, around nine tenths seen once. Sequenced input: PBMCs or T cells enriched from blood (not recorded which). The receptors were sampled from a woman in her sixties or seventies in a cohort exposed to, infected with or recovered from COVID-19 (not recorded which).

This chain connects TRBV27 to TRBJ2-3, with D possibly TRBD2 on 6 matching bases. CDR1 MNHEY and CDR2 SMNVEV come from the germline V gene (reference sequence). With 2 bases removed from V and 1 base from J, the gap between germline ends came to 22 bases. The CDR3 has 19 amino acids. The CDR3 here is CASSLTLSGLLLGTDTQYF. The CDR3 nucleotides read TGTGCCAGCAGTTTAACCCTCTCGGGACTTCTATTAGGCACAGATACGCAGTATTTT.

The chain combines TRBV5-1 with TRBJ1-5; 10 bases map to TRBD1. Germline V gene data show CDR1 as SGHRS and CDR2 as YFSETQ. This CDR3 comprises 16 residues. V lost 0 bases, J lost 3 bases, and 3 bases stayed unmatched. The CDR3 is CASSLGGTGVNQPQHF. CDR3 coding DNA: TGCGCCAGCAGCTTGGGGGGGACAGGGGTCAATCAGCCCCAGCATTTT.

The chain has TRBV7-2 and TRBJ1-2; D perhaps matches TRBD1 (6 bases). The germline V and J ends were trimmed by 3 bases and 4 bases, with 9 bases remaining between them. Germline V gene data show CDR1 as SGHTA and CDR2 as FQGNSA. The CDR3 has 13 amino acids. The CDR3 DNA reads TGTGCCAGCAGCTTCGGCAGGGGCTATGGCTACACCTTC. Translated, it gives CASSFGRGYGYTF.